Detailed here is one T cell receptor beta chain. Antigen: not known. This entry comes from a study of cytomegalovirus exposure and HLA in healthy donors. TCRdb's copy holds only in-frame clones and misses some; the assay was immunoSEQ multiplex PCR. Seen here are about 200,000 clones, around 88% observed once, and the top ten hold 2.9%. Overall study findings and caveats: Associated with cytomegalovirus, according to the listing, were about 160 TCR beta chains. According to reports, the classifier identified cytomegalovirus status with high specificity and sensitivity. Researchers reported that a few CMV-associated chains were confirmed in vitro as CMV antigen-specific. The finding came from a later analysis; first-cohort TCR clusters tended to co-occur in the roughly 120 validation repertoires.

The clonotype originates from a woman aged 18 to 35 in good health and CMV-seronegative. The sequenced sample was PBMCs.

CDR3 in DNA: TGCGCCAGCAGCCTTGGGTCAGCAGCGGCAGATACGCAGTATTTT. It encodes CASSLGSAAADTQYF. J is TRBJ2-3 and V is TRBV4-1, with D tentatively TRBD2 (5 bases). CDR1 and CDR2 from the germline V gene are MGHRA and YSYEKL. Trimming removed 4 bases from V and 4 bases from J, with 15 bases in between. The CDR3 consists of 15 residues.